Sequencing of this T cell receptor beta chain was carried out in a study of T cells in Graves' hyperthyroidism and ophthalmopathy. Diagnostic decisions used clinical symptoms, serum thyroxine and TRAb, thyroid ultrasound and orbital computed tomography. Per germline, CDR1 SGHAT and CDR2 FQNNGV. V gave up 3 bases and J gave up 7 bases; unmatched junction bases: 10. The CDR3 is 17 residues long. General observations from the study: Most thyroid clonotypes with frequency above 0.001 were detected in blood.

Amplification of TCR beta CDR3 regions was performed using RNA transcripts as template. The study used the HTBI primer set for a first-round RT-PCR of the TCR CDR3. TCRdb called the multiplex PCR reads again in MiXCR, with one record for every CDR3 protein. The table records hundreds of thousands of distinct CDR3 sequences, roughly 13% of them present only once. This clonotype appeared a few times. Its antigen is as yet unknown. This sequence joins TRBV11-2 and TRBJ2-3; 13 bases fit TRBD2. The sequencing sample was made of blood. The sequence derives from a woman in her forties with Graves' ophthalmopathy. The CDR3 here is CASSLNLLAGGRNTQYF. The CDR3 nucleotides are TGTGCCAGCAGCTTGAATCTACTAGCGGGGGGGCGAAATACGCAGTATTTT.